This entry is about one T cell receptor beta chain. Its target is unknown. The sample originates from a study of T cell responses to AZD1222 COVID-19 vaccine. Study-wide findings and caveats: Mapped onto spike, vaccine-associated CD4 TCRs spanned it and were dominant at 160-218 and 743-854.

Per germline, CDR1 SGHNT and CDR2 YYREEE (reference sequence). V was shortened by 3 bases and J by 0 bases, with 13 bases between the two germline ends. CDR3 size: 16 residues. Profiling relied on immunoSEQ multiplex PCR, and the TCRdb table lists in-frame clones only, not all of them. This sample has tens of thousands of clones, with approximately 88% found just once. The sequencing used peripheral blood, collected 28 days after the second AZD1222 dose. The clonotype originates from an adult who received the AZD1222 COVID-19 vaccine. This rearrangement joins TRBV5-4 to TRBJ1-3; D remains unclear. CDR3 loop: CASSSSGVSSGNTIYF. The DNA of the CDR3 is TGTGCCAGCAGCTCCTCCGGGGTTAGCTCTGGAAACACCATATATTTT.